The T cell receptor beta chain described here comes from a study of cytomegalovirus exposure and HLA in healthy donors. Findings and limits, study-wide: Immune exposure information available was restricted to CMV serostatus.

After removal of 2 bases from V and 5 bases from J, the junction contained 7 bases not matched to a gene. Germline loops: CDR1 SGHTA, CDR2 FQGTGA. This CDR3 has 15 residues. Samples came from healthy bone marrow donors. This clone was seen only once. Its antigen is undetermined. PCR involved 60 Vbeta and 13 Jbeta primers. Sequencing was performed with immunoSEQ multiplex PCR; in TCRdb, only in-frame clones are kept and a portion is missing. The sample has about 64,000 clones; under 85% are singletons. The receptor comes from a male donor in good health and CMV-seropositive. The V gene is TRBV7-3, the J gene TRBJ2-3; 7 positions agree with TRBD2. Sequenced material: PBMCs. CDR3 in amino acids: CASSLSGSGGDTQYF. The DNA for the CDR3 is TGTGCCAGCAGCTTATCAGGGTCGGGGGGAGATACGCAGTATTTT.